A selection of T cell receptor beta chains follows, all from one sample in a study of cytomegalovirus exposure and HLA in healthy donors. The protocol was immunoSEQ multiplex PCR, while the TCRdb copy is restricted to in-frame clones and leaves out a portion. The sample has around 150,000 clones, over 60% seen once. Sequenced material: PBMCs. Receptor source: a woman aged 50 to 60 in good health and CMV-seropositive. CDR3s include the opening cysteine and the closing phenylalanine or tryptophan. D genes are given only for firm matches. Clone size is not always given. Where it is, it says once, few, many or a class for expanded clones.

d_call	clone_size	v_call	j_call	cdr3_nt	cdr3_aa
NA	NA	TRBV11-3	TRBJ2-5	TGTGCCAGCAGCATTAATGCCGGAGAGACCCAGTACTTC	CASSINAGETQYF
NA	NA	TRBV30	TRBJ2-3	TGTGCCTGGGAAGGACAGCCTAGCACAGATACGCAGTATTTT	CAWEGQPSTDTQYF
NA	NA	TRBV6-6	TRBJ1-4	TGTGCCAGCAGTTACTCACTTGCTTATAATGAAAAACTGTTTTTT	CASSYSLAYNEKLFF
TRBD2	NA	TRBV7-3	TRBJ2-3	TGTGCCAGCACCTCCTCGGGGGGATTTGCAGATACGCAGTATTTT	CASTSSGGFADTQYF
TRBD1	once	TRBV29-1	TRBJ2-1	TGCAGCGTTGAAGACACAGGGGTTTTTGAGCAGTTCTTC	CSVEDTGVFEQFF
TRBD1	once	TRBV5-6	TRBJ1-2	TGTGCCAGCAGAGCTGAGACAGGGGACTATGGCTACACCTTC	CASRAETGDYGYTF
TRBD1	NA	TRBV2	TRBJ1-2	TGTGCCAGCATAATGGGACAGGCAGTGGTTGGTGGTGGCTACACCTTC	CASIMGQAVVGGGYTF
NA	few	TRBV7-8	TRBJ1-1	TGTGCCAGCAGCTTACGCTCGGTGGGAGGGACTGAAGCTTTCTTT	CASSLRSVGGTEAFF
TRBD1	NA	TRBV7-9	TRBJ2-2	TGTGCCAGTCCTAAGACAGGGGGCAGGAACACCGGGGAGCTGTTTTTT	CASPKTGGRNTGELFF
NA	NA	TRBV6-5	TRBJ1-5	TGTGCCAGCTCACAGACGGGGGGGCAGCCCCAGCATTTT	CASSQTGGQPQHF
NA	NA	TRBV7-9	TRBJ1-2	TGTGCCAGCAGCCTGCAGGGTCCGTGGGGCTACACCTTC	CASSLQGPWGYTF
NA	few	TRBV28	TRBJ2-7	TGTGCCAGCAGACCTTCTCCAGGGCTCGAGCAGTACTTC	CASRPSPGLEQYF
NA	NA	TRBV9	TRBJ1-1	TGTGCCAGCAGCCAAATGAACACTGAAGCTTTCTTT	CASSQMNTEAFF
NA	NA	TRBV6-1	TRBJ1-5	TGTGCCAGCAGTGATTCTCTCTACGCGCCCCAGCATTTT	CASSDSLYAPQHF
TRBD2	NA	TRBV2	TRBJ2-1	TGTGCCAGCAGGCCTGAGCGCGGGGGGTCCAATGAGCAGTTCTTC	CASRPERGGSNEQFF
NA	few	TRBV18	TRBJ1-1	TGTGCCAGCTCACGAATTGCAGGGGTGAACACTGAAGCTTTCTTT	CASSRIAGVNTEAFF
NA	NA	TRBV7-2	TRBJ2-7	TGTGCCAGCAGCCTCGCAGGGGCCGGGGAGCAGTACTTC	CASSLAGAGEQYF
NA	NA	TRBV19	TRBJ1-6	TGTGCCAGTACTCCAGGCCGCGATTCACCCCTCCACTTT	CASTPGRDSPLHF
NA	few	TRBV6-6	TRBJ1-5	TGTGCCACCAGGACACCCAATCAGCCCCAGCATTTT	CATRTPNQPQHF
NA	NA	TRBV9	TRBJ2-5	TGTGCCAGCAGCCCTTACTACAGGGACACTGAGCAGTACTTC	CASSPYYRDTEQYF
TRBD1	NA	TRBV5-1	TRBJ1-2	TGCGCCAGCAGCTTGGCACTACAGGGGGCTGTCTATGGCTACACCTTC	CASSLALQGAVYGYTF
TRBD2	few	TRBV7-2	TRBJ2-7	TGTGCCAGCAGCACCGGGACTATCTACTACGAGCAGTACTTC	CASSTGTIYYEQYF
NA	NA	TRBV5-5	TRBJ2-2	TGTGCCAGCAGCTTGGGCGCCGGGGAGCTGTTTTTT	CASSLGAGELFF
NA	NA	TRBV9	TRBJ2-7	TGTGCCAGCAGCCTCGACGACAACTCCTACGAGCAGTACTTC	CASSLDDNSYEQYF
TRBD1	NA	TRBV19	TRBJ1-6	TGTGCCAGTCGACCGACAGGGGGAGGTCTTTTAGGTTCACCCCTCCACTTT	CASRPTGGGLLGSPLHF
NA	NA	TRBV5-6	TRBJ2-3	TGTGCCAGCAGCTCGGGGACACGGGGCACAGATACGCAGTATTTT	CASSSGTRGTDTQYF
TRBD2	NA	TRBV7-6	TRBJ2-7	TGTGCCAGCAGCTTAGGGACTAGCAGCTCCTACGAGCAGTACTTC	CASSLGTSSSYEQYF
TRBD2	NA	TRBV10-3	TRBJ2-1	TGTGCCATCAGGACACTAGCGGGAGCCAACAATGAGCAGTTCTTC	CAIRTLAGANNEQFF
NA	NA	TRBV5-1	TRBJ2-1	TGCGCCAGCAGCTTGGATACTGCCGACAATGAGCAGTTCTTC	CASSLDTADNEQFF
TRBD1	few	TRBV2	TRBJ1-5	TGTGCCAGCAGTCGCCGCACAGGGGATGGTCAGCCCCAGCATTTT	CASSRRTGDGQPQHF
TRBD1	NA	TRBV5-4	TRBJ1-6	TGTGCCAGCAGCCTGGGACAGGGGGGTTCACCCCTCCACTTT	CASSLGQGGSPLHF